This T cell receptor (beta chain) derives from a study of beta chain features in type 1 diabetes. The sample holds a few counts of this clone. Its antigen is undetermined. Roughly 100 mL of blood, on average, came from one heparinised draw per donor. Whole-study findings and limits: Patients showed naive, central memory and Treg TCRB repertoires that appeared more similar than those of healthy donors. Sequencing from cDNA could over-represent high-TCR-expressing cells.

The investigators reverse transcribed all of the isolated RNA, so they sequenced expressed TCRB transcripts. Read counts averaged roughly 3.7 million for samples of naive, central memory and regulatory T cells. Profiling relied on immunoSEQ multiplex PCR, and the TCRdb table lists in-frame clones only, not all of them. The sample holds 250,000 to 350,000 clones, 14% seen once. Per germline, CDR1 SGHRS and CDR2 YFSETQ. This CDR3 is 12 amino acids long. Trimming pared 4 bases from V and 5 bases from J, leaving 9 bases between. The sequencing input was central memory CD4+ T cells from blood. This clonotype originated in a man under 40 in good health. This rearrangement joins TRBV5-1 to TRBJ1-2; no reliable D call. Here the CDR3 reads CASSPTGYGYTF. CDR3 bases: TGCGCCAGCAGCCCCACGGGGTATGGCTACACCTTC.